The TCR beta chain described here comes from a study of blood T cell repertoires in COVID-19. On the study more broadly: There were acute and convalescent COVID-19 samples, and they came from the United States, Italy and Spain. The cDNA or gDNA used as material had been derived from T cells, B-cell-depleted T cells, or PBMCs.

Trimming removed 4 bases from V and 0 bases from J, with 10 bases in between. The CDR3 is made up of 15 amino acids. CDR1 and CDR2 (germline): LGHDT, YNNKEL (reference sequence). In the original analysis: Reference gene primer amplification gave estimated nucleated cell counts. Profiled with immunoSEQ multiplex PCR; TCRdb holds only in-frame clones, not every one. V, J and clone size were drawn from that table, and D and trimming were deduced from the DNA. The table shows some 280,000 clones, with 80% to 90% occurring only once. This rearrangement joins TRBV3-1 (or the pseudogene TRBV3-2) to TRBJ1-3, with D possibly matching TRBD1 (6 bases). Sequencing was carried out using peripheral blood. The TCR comes from a woman younger than 45 with active or convalescent COVID-19. The DNA of the CDR3 is TGTGCCAGCAGCCGGCGGGGGCCCTCTGGAAACACCATATATTTT. Amino acids: CASSRRGPSGNTIYF.